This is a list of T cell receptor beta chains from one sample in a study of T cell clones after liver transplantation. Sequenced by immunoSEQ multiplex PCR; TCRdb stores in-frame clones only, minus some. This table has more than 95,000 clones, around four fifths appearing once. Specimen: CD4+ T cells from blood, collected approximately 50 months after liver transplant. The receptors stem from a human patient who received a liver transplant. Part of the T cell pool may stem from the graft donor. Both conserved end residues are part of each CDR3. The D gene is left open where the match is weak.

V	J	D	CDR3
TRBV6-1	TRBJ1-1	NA	CASSRSRGDTEAFF
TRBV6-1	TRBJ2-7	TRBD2	CASTTGLAVYYEQYF
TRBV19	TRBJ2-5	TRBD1	CASSTGQGTRETQYF
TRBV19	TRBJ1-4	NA	CASSPFGGSRWVNEKLFF
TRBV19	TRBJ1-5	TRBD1	CASSAPSTGGIGQPQHF
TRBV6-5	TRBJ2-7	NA	CASSAAVGYEEYF
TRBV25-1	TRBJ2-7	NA	CASSEPAKGNEQYF
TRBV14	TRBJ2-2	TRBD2	CASSQSGSTGELFF
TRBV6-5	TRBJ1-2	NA	CASSYWGPGGYTF
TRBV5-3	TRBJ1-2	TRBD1	CARSVTGTVLLAGYTF
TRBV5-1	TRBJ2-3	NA	CASSLAGADTDTQYF
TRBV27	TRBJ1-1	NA	CASFQNTEAFF
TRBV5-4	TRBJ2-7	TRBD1	CASSLTGVEQYF
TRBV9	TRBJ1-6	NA	CASSVAVGAESPLHF
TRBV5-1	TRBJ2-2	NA	CASSLEQKVTGELFF
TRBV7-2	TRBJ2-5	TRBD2	CASSSGNVQETQYF
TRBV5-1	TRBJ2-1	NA	CASSLVANLQFF
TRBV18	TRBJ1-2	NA	CASSPTPLPGYTF
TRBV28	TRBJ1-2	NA	CASSPQGRGYTF
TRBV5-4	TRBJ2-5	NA	CASSLAGTPLEQYF
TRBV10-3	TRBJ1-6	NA	CAISETPEGSSYNSPLHF
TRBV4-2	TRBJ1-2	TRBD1	CASSQDGTGGTSNYGYTF
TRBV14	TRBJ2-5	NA	CASSARGAETQYF
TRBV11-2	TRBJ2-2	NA	CASRRGQKNTGELFF
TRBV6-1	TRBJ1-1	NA	CASSETTGPNTEAFF
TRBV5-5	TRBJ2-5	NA	CASSLAAGFQETQYF
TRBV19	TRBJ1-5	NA	CASSDTVGSNQPQHF
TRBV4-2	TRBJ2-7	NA	CASSQNSPYEQYF
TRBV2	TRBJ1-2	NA	CASTLRGAANYGYTF
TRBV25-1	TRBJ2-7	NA	CASSELNPEGEQYF
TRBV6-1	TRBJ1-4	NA	CAIGGTSNEKLFF
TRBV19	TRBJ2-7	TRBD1	CASSIWGLGTGDSYEQYF
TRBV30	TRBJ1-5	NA	CAWARTGTGGSQPQHF
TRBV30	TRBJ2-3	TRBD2	CARAGDADTQYF
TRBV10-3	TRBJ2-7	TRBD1	CAISEVKGQGGEQYF
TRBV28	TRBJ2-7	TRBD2	CASSPPRGGTRYEQYF
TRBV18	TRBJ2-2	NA	CASSPRGASYTGELFF
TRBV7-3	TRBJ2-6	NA	CASSPETSNSGANVLTF
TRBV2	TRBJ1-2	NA	CASRYPAAGTYGYTF
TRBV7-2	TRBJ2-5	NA	CASSLASPTGAQYF
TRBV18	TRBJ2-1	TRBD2	CASSQAGISYNEQFF
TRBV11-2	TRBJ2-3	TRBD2	CASSLTSGRAPIQLDTQYF
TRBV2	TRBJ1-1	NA	CASTSAQTEAFF
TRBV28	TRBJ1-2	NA	CASSLSYYGYTF
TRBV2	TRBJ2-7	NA	CASLGNAEVEQYF
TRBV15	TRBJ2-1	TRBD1	CATSGRYPGQGAGEQFF
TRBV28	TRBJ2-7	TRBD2	CATGRAQWGGNF
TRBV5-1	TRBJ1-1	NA	CASTRPGRENTEAFF
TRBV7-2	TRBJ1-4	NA	CASSRFQANEKLFF
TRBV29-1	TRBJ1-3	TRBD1	CSVGDRGAGNTIYF
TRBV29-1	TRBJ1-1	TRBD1	CSVEKGQSTEAFF
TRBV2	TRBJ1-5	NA	CASSRDNHYSNQPQHF
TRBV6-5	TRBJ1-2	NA	CASSKSGAGYGYTF